What follows are 26 T cell receptor beta chains derived from one specimen sequenced in a study of T cell responses to AZD1222 COVID-19 vaccine. The table came from immunoSEQ multiplex PCR; TCRdb's copy has only in-frame clones and leaves some out. The table records about 140,000 clones, about 90% of them present only once. Sequencing was performed on peripheral blood, taken on day 0 of AZD1222 vaccination. These receptor sequences come from an adult in good health.

CDR3 loop: CASSHPAAGINSPLHF. CDR3 coding DNA: TGTGCCAGCAGCCACCCGGCCGCCGGTATAAATTCACCCCTCCACTTT. The chain couples TRBV14 to TRBJ1-6; no reliable D call. CDR1 SGHDN and CDR2 FVKESK come from the germline V gene. Trimming removed 3 bases at V and 7 bases at J, with 16 bases between. The CDR3 is 16 residues long.

The gene calls are TRBV4-3 and TRBJ1-1, with 9 bases fitting TRBD1. V lost 0 bases and J lost 6; bases outside the gene matches: 5. The CDR3 covers 15 residues. Germline V gives CDR1 LGHNA, CDR2 YSLEER. DNA for the CDR3: TGCGCCAGCAGCCAAGATATAGGGACAGGGCCTGAAGCTTTCTTT. This codes for CASSQDIGTGPEAFF.

The chain has TRBV9 and TRBJ1-2; 7 bases agree with TRBD1. V gave up 4 bases and J gave up 6 bases; unmatched junction bases: 9. CDR3 size: 14 residues. CDR1 and CDR2 from the germline V gene are SGDLS and YYNGEE. CDR3 protein: CASSTGQARHGYTF. The CDR3 DNA sequence: TGTGCCAGCAGCACCGGACAGGCTCGACATGGCTACACCTTC.

The chain has TRBV20-1 and TRBJ2-7; D is ambiguous. This CDR3 has 11 amino acids. Trimming left V 8 bases short and J 4 bases short, with 12 bases between. Germline CDR1 reads DFQATT; CDR2 reads SNEGSKA (reference sequence). CDR3 sequence: CSSPLGYEQYF. The CDR3 nucleotides read TGCAGTTCCCCCTTGGGGTACGAGCAGTACTTC.

This clone was observed a few times. The V call is TRBV10-3, the J call TRBJ1-1; 7 bases agree with TRBD1. V lost 9 bases, J lost 3 bases, and 7 bases stayed unmatched. Germline lookup yields CDR1 ENHRY and CDR2 SYGVKD. The CDR3 runs 13 residues. DNA for the CDR3: TGTGCCATAACCGGGACAGAGCACACTGAAGCTTTCTTT. Protein: CAITGTEHTEAFF.

The chain combines TRBV2 with TRBJ2-3, with D unclear. The length of the CDR3 is 15 residues. Germline V gene sequence: CDR1 SNHLY, CDR2 FYNNEI. Deletions cut 6 bases from V and 3 bases from J, with 16 bases between. The CDR3 here is CASRNLLAGTDTQYF. CDR3 bases: TGTGCCAGCAGGAACCTCTTGGCCGGAACAGATACGCAGTATTTT.

This clone was found a few times. J is TRBJ1-2 and V is TRBV6-2 or TRBV6-3; 9 bases agree with TRBD1. The V segment lost 5 bases and the J segment 4 bases; nucleotides outside the gene matches: 8. This CDR3 spans 15 amino acids. Germline CDR1 MNHEY, CDR2 SVGEGT. The chain's CDR3 is CASSLPGQGPYGYTF. DNA of the CDR3: TGTGCCAGCAGTCTTCCGGGACAGGGACCCTATGGCTACACCTTC.

The CDR3 spells CASTPPRAHEQFF. In DNA form, the CDR3 reads TGTGCCAGCACCCCCCCCAGGGCCCATGAGCAGTTCTTC. This chain connects TRBV5-6 to TRBJ2-1; D possibly corresponds to TRBD1 (5 bases). Deletions cut 6 bases from V and 8 bases from J, with 15 bases between. The germline V gene has CDR1 SGHDT and CDR2 YYEEEE. CDR3 length: 13 amino acids.

The genes are TRBV27 and TRBJ2-1, with no clear D. CDR1 is MNHEY, CDR2 SMNVEV, per germline (reference sequence). CDR3 size: 16 residues. Trimming stripped 6 bases from V and 5 bases from J, with 20 bases between. The CDR3, as DNA: TGTGCCAGCAGGCCTCTATACCAAAAACTCAACAATGAGCAGTTCTTC. The encoded protein is CASRPLYQKLNNEQFF.

The genes are TRBV30 and TRBJ2-7, with 7 bases aligning to TRBD1. CDR1 and CDR2 from the germline V gene are GTSNPN and SVGIG (reference sequence). The V and J ends lost 3 bases and 2 bases, in that order; junction bases with no gene match: 4. The CDR3 is 13 amino acids. CDR3 coding DNA: TGTGCCTGGAGCGGGACAGACACCTACGAGCAGTACTTC. Protein product: CAWSGTDTYEQYF.

The chain has TRBV6-2 or TRBV6-3 and TRBJ2-7; 7 nucleotides align to TRBD2. Germline-derived CDR1 and CDR2 are MNHEY and SVGEGT. Trimming at V came to 5 bases and at J to 3 bases, leaving 10 bases not matched to a gene. The CDR3 has 15 amino acids. DNA of the CDR3: TGTGCCAGCAGTCGCGGCGTGGGGGGGGACTACGAGCAGTACTTC. Translating it yields CASSRGVGGDYEQYF.

This clone was seen a few times. The chain has TRBV28 and TRBJ1-5; TRBD1 is a possible D gene (5 bases). Germline-derived CDR1 and CDR2 are MDHEN and SYDVKM. CDR3 length: 14 amino acids. V lost 2 bases, J lost 6 bases, and 11 bases lay in between. CDR3 in amino acids: CASSLRGGGQPQHF. As DNA, the CDR3 is TGTGCCAGCAGTTTACGGGGTGGGGGTCAGCCCCAGCATTTT.

The V and J genes are TRBV5-4 and TRBJ1-5; D gene unclear. The CDR3 covers 15 residues. Looked up from germline, CDR1 is SGHNT and CDR2 is YYREEE (reference sequence). Deletions cut 0 bases from V and 3 bases from J, with 10 bases between. CDR3 in amino acids: CASSLDGLNNQPQHF. Here the CDR3 DNA reads TGTGCCAGCAGCTTGGACGGATTGAACAATCAGCCCCAGCATTTT.

This clone was found once. The J gene is TRBJ2-3, the V gene TRBV10-3, with unresolved D. Germline CDR1 is ENHRY and CDR2 is SYGVKD. This CDR3 region has 12 residues. The V end lost 1 base, the J end lost 6 bases, and 5 bases lay between the germline ends. The CDR3 bases are TGTGCCATCAGTGAGTTCGGGGATACGCAGTATTTT. Translated, it gives CAISEFGDTQYF.

The chain combines TRBV21-1 with TRBJ2-7; TRBD2 is the table's D call, not checked against the DNA. TRBV21-1 is given as a pseudogene. This CDR3 region has 19 residues. CDR3 protein: CASSTRLVSDHGPSNEQYF. CDR3 coding DNA: TGTGCCAGCAGCACCCGACTAGTAAGTGATCACGGGCCCTCTAACGAGCAGTACTTC.

The V call is TRBV7-2, the J call TRBJ1-2; 9 bases align to TRBD1. J gave up 4 bases and V 4 bases, and 1 base lay outside the gene matches. Germline lookup yields CDR1 SGHTA and CDR2 FQGNSA. The CDR3 loop spans 13 amino acids. The CDR3: CASSSDRGYGYTF. DNA for the CDR3: TGTGCCAGCAGCTCGGACAGGGGCTATGGCTACACCTTC.

The chain employs TRBV5-4 and TRBJ2-5, with D perhaps being TRBD1 or TRBD2 (5 bases each). The CDR3 length is 14 residues. V was pared by 4 bases and J by 5 bases, with 15 bases between. The germline V gene has CDR1 SGHNT and CDR2 YYREEE (reference sequence). Written as DNA, the CDR3 is TGTGCCAGCAGCCCATCGAGGGGATCGGAGACCCAGTACTTC. It specifies CASSPSRGSETQYF.

This chain joins TRBV7-3 and TRBJ2-7; TRBD2 matches at 8 bases. J was trimmed by 4 bases and V by 0 bases; bases with no gene match: 11. Germline CDR1 is SGHTA and CDR2 is FQGTGA. There are 17 residues in the CDR3. The CDR3 protein is CASSLTAESGRGYEQYF. The CDR3 DNA reads as TGTGCCAGCAGCTTAACTGCAGAGAGCGGGAGAGGGTACGAGCAGTACTTC.

The V gene is TRBV28, the J gene TRBJ1-2, with TRBD1 matching 8 bases. The CDR3 extends over 14 amino acids. CDR1 and CDR2 from the germline V gene are MDHEN and SYDVKM. After removal of 8 bases from V and 4 bases from J, the junction contained 9 bases not matched to a gene. The CDR3 loop is CASLTQGAGYGYTF. The CDR3 DNA sequence: TGTGCCAGCCTTACTCAGGGGGCAGGCTATGGCTACACCTTC.

This chain joins TRBV4-3 and TRBJ2-4; D is possibly TRBD1 or TRBD2 (6 bases each). The V gene lost 0 bases and the J gene lost 11 bases, with 14 bases spanning the gap. Germline V gene sequence: CDR1 LGHNA, CDR2 YSLEER. This CDR3 is built from 14 residues. The CDR3: CASSQDLIGGVQYF. DNA for the CDR3: TGCGCCAGCAGCCAAGATTTGATCGGGGGCGTTCAGTACTTC.

The chain is built from TRBV3-1 (or the pseudogene TRBV3-2) and TRBJ1-6, with TRBD1 identical over 8 bases. CDR1 and CDR2 from the germline V gene are LGHDT and YNNKEL (reference sequence). The CDR3 sequence is 17 residues long. V lost 0 bases and J lost 2; bases outside the gene matches: 3. CDR3 in DNA: TGTGCCAGCAGCCAAGATCAGGACAGGGCCTATAATTCACCCCTCCACTTT. It codes for CASSQDQDRAYNSPLHF.

This sequence joins TRBV19 and TRBJ2-7, with 12 bases lining up with TRBD2. The CDR3 is 14 residues long. CDR1 and CDR2 (germline): LNHDA, SQIVND (reference sequence). The V gene end was trimmed by 5 bases and the J gene end by 4 bases; junction bases not matched to a gene: 3. The CDR3 loop reads CASSLAGGPYEQYF. DNA for the CDR3: TGTGCCAGTAGTCTAGCGGGAGGGCCGTACGAGCAGTACTTC.

J is TRBJ1-6 and V is TRBV7-2, with D possibly TRBD1 on 5 matching bases. The CDR3 contains 19 residues. Trimming shortened V by 1 base and J by 7 bases, and 23 bases separated the two germline ends. The germline gives CDR1 SGHTA, CDR2 FQGNSA. Here the CDR3 reads CASSLEVVLWGTGNSPLHF. The CDR3 DNA is TGTGCCAGCAGCTTAGAAGTGGTGCTTTGGGGGACGGGAAATTCACCCCTCCACTTT.

The gene calls are TRBV9 and TRBJ2-7; 8 bases are shared with TRBD1. CDR1 and CDR2 (germline): SGDLS, YYNGEE. With V trimmed by 4 bases and J by 2 bases, 5 bases remained unmatched. The CDR3 extends over 14 amino acids. Here the CDR3 DNA reads TGTGCCAGCAGCACCGACAGGGGACCCTACGAGCAGTACTTC. Translated, it gives CASSTDRGPYEQYF.

The CDR3 here is CASSERMGLAAYNEQFF. The CDR3 coding sequence is TGTGCCAGCAGCGAAAGGATGGGACTAGCGGCCTACAATGAGCAGTTCTTC. The chain combines TRBV3-1 (or the pseudogene TRBV3-2) with TRBJ2-1; 11 bases are a match to TRBD2. The CDR3 totals 17 residues. V lost 5 bases, J lost 2 bases, and 8 bases stayed unmatched. Germline CDR1 and CDR2: LGHDT and YNNKEL (reference sequence).

The CDR3 nucleotides read TGCAGCGTTTCGACAGGGGGCCTCGATGGCTACACCTTC. It yields the protein CSVSTGGLDGYTF. This sequence joins TRBV29-1 and TRBJ1-2, with 10 nucleotides matching TRBD1. J lost 6 bases, V lost 5 bases, and 6 bases had no gene match. CDR1 and CDR2 from the germline V gene are SQVTM and ANQGSEA. The CDR3 loop spans 13 amino acids.